The 24 T cell receptor beta chains presented below share a single source sample, sequenced in a study of shared clonotypes between healthy human individuals. Positively selected for CCR7, the CD45RO-negative cells used as naive CD8 cells excluded terminally differentiated effector memory CD45RA+ cells. Profiling relied on immunoSEQ multiplex PCR, and the TCRdb table lists in-frame clones only, not all of them. The table has some 1,900,000 clones, roughly 95% seen once. The sequenced sample consisted of naive CD8+ T cells sorted from blood. The receptor set was obtained from a man in his late teens or twenties in good health.

The DNA of the CDR3 is TGTGCCAGCAGTCCCTGGGGACAGTTCAATCAGCCCCAGCATTTT. Translated, it gives CASSPWGQFNQPQHF. The rearrangement links TRBV6-6 to TRBJ1-5; 7 bases fit TRBD1. V lost 5 bases to trimming and J lost 3 bases; unmatched junction nucleotides: 7. Germline CDR1 MNHNY, CDR2 SVGAGI (reference sequence). The CDR3 spans 15 residues.

This rearrangement joins TRBV9 to TRBJ2-7; D unresolved. The CDR3 has 16 amino acids. CDR1 is SGDLS and CDR2 is YYNGEE in the germline V gene. With 0 bases removed from V and 0 bases from J, the gap between germline ends came to 13 bases. The CDR3 here is CASSVASDAASYEQYF. CDR3 sequence (DNA): TGTGCCAGCAGCGTAGCCTCGGACGCAGCCTCCTACGAGCAGTACTTC.

The V and J genes are TRBV12-5 and TRBJ1-4; no clear D gene. Trimming stripped 7 bases from V and 0 bases from J, with 15 bases between. Germline lookup yields CDR1 LGHNT and CDR2 FRNRAP. The CDR3 is 16 residues long. The CDR3: CASAPWGSATNEKLFF. DNA of the CDR3: TGTGCTAGTGCCCCCTGGGGTTCCGCAACTAATGAAAAACTGTTTTTT.

This clone was detected only once. Distinct nucleotide sequences in the sample also encode this CDR3. The chain has TRBV7-2 and TRBJ2-1; 13 bases are a match to TRBD2. The CDR3 has 14 amino acids. The germline V gene has CDR1 SGHTA and CDR2 FQGNSA. The J segment lost 8 bases and the V segment lost 4 bases, leaving 2 bases of the junction unmatched. The CDR3 loop reads CASSWTSGSDEQFF. The CDR3 bases are TGTGCCAGCAGCTGGACTAGCGGGAGTGATGAGCAGTTCTTC.

This chain joins TRBV19 and TRBJ1-4, with D perhaps TRBD1 (5 bases). This CDR3 spans 17 amino acids. Trimming took off 5 bases at V and 7 bases at J, with 23 bases between the two ends. Germline CDR1 and CDR2: LNHDA and SQIVND (reference sequence). CDR3 loop: CASSPRGWDGDGEKLFF. The CDR3 DNA reads TGTGCCAGTAGTCCCCGGGGGTGGGACGGGGATGGTGAAAAACTGTTTTTT.

This clone has only one observation. The chain has TRBV7-9 and TRBJ1-4; 10 bases line up with TRBD1. Losses at the gene ends were 3 bases for V and 2 bases for J; bases not matched to a gene: 6. This CDR3 comprises 17 residues. Looked up from germline, CDR1 is SEHNR and CDR2 is FQNEAQ (reference sequence). CDR3 nucleotide sequence: TGTGCCAGCAGCTTCCGACAGGGGGCATTGACTAATGAAAAACTGTTTTTT. As protein: CASSFRQGALTNEKLFF.

As to this clone: This CDR3 is also generated by other DNA sequences in the sample. The V gene is TRBV19, the J gene TRBJ1-5, with TRBD1 as a possible D gene (5 bases). Trimming shortened V by 3 bases and J by 0 bases, and 9 bases separated the two germline ends. Looked up from germline, CDR1 is LNHDA and CDR2 is SQIVND (reference sequence). There are 15 residues in the CDR3. The CDR3 region has the DNA TGTGCCAGTAGTATCGGGACCGTTAGCAATCAGCCCCAGCATTTT. Protein sequence: CASSIGTVSNQPQHF.

This chain connects TRBV9 to TRBJ2-7; D may be TRBD2 (5 bases). Germline assignment: CDR1 SGDLS and CDR2 YYNGEE. Trimming stripped 4 bases from V and 2 bases from J, with 16 bases between. The CDR3 runs to 15 residues. For the CDR3, the DNA is TGTGCCAGCAGCCCAGCGGCCAGACGAACCTACGAGCAGTACTTC. Translation: CASSPAARRTYEQYF.

This chain connects TRBV4-3 to TRBJ2-7, with D possibly TRBD1 on 5 matching bases. This CDR3 is 14 amino acids long. The germline V and J ends were trimmed by 1 base and 0 bases, with 7 bases remaining between them. Germline V CDR1 and CDR2: LGHNA, YSLEER. This chain's CDR3 is CASSQARASYEQYF. CDR3 sequence (DNA): TGCGCCAGCAGCCAAGCCAGGGCCTCCTACGAGCAGTACTTC.

V usage is TRBV10-3 and J usage is TRBJ1-1; D is possibly TRBD1 (5 bases). Germline CDR1 reads ENHRY; CDR2 reads SYGVKD. V dropped 10 bases and J dropped 1 base, with 13 bases sitting between them. The CDR3 is 13 residues long. The CDR3 reads CATDRDGNTEAFF. The CDR3 bases are TGTGCCACTGACCGGGACGGGAACACTGAAGCTTTCTTT.

The chain links TRBV7-8 to TRBJ2-2; 8 bases align to TRBD1. CDR1 is SGHVS, CDR2 FQNEAQ, per germline. The J segment lost 2 bases and the V segment lost 5 bases, leaving 13 bases of the junction unmatched. The CDR3 spans 18 residues. CDR3: CASSPTGTGPLNTGELFF. CDR3 sequence (DNA): TGTGCCAGCAGCCCAACCGGGACAGGTCCTTTAAACACCGGGGAGCTGTTTTTT.

V and J are TRBV13 and TRBJ1-4, with D tentatively TRBD1 (6 bases). Trimming took 4 bases from V and 0 from J, leaving 21 bases between them. The CDR3 totals 19 residues. Germline V gene sequence: CDR1 PRHDT, CDR2 FYEKMQ (reference sequence). CDR3 amino acids: CASSSWEIGGGATNEKLFF. In nucleotides, the CDR3 is TGTGCCAGCAGCTCCTGGGAGATCGGGGGCGGCGCAACTAATGAAAAACTGTTTTTT.

As concerns this clone: Within the sample, other DNA sequences also encode this same CDR3. V usage is TRBV27 and J usage is TRBJ2-7; the D gene is possibly TRBD1 (5 bases). The CDR3 is made up of 14 amino acids. The ends were cut back, 2 bases at V and 2 bases at J, with 10 bases in the middle. Germline V CDR1 and CDR2: MNHEY, SMNVEV (reference sequence). CDR3 in amino acids: CASSLTGGPYEQYF. CDR3 nucleotide sequence: TGTGCCAGCAGTTTAACAGGTGGCCCCTACGAGCAGTACTTC.

The V gene is TRBV5-6, the J gene TRBJ2-1; 9 bases map to TRBD2. V gave up 3 bases and J gave up 2 bases; unmatched junction bases: 6. The CDR3 is 16 residues long. Germline V gene data show CDR1 as SGHDT and CDR2 as YYEEEE. The CDR3 loop is CASSSLAGQAYNEQFF. The DNA of the CDR3 is TGTGCCAGCAGCTCCCTAGCGGGGCAGGCCTACAATGAGCAGTTCTTC.

V is TRBV5-8 and J is TRBJ2-5, with 7 bases lining up with TRBD2. Trimming at V came to 6 bases and at J to 3 bases, leaving 8 bases not matched to a gene. Germline V gives CDR1 SGHTS, CDR2 YDEGEE. The CDR3 extends over 14 amino acids. CDR3 loop: CASTHPAGEETQYF. DNA for the CDR3: TGTGCCAGCACCCACCCGGCGGGAGAAGAGACCCAGTACTTC.

This clone showed up just a few times. The chain employs TRBV9 and TRBJ2-1, with unresolved D. V was trimmed by 4 bases and J by 6 bases, leaving 8 bases between them. CDR3 length: 12 amino acids. CDR1 and CDR2 (germline): SGDLS, YYNGEE. CDR3 coding DNA: TGTGCCAGCAGCCAGAACGGCAATGAGCAGTTCTTC. Translating it yields CASSQNGNEQFF.

V gene TRBV4-3 combines with J gene TRBJ2-7; TRBD2 aligns across 10 bases. CDR1 LGHNA and CDR2 YSLEER come from the germline V gene. The CDR3 is made up of 17 amino acids. The V gene end was trimmed by 3 bases and the J gene end by 1 base; junction bases not matched to a gene: 9. Here the CDR3 reads CASSQGTASGSSYEQYF. CDR3 coding DNA: TGCGCCAGCAGCCAGGGAACCGCTAGCGGGAGTTCCTACGAGCAGTACTTC.

The CDR3 DNA reads as TGTGCCAGCAGTTTCGGGCAGGGGTTCATAGCTTTCTTT. Translation: CASSFGQGFIAFF. V is TRBV27 and J is TRBJ1-1, with a possible D match to TRBD1 (6 bases). V lost 3 bases and J lost 10, with 15 bases in between. The CDR3 is 13 amino acids. Germline V CDR1 and CDR2: MNHEY, SMNVEV (reference sequence).

V is TRBV7-8 and J is TRBJ1-2; D gene unclear. V lost 5 bases and J 3 bases, leaving 22 bases between the germline ends. CDR3 length: 17 residues. Germline V gene sequence: CDR1 SGHVS, CDR2 FQNEAQ. The CDR3 DNA reads TGTGCCAGCAGCAATCCAAGGGTGGGTGCACCGGACTATGGCTACACCTTC. This gives the protein CASSNPRVGAPDYGYTF.

The chain carries TRBV6-1 and TRBJ2-7, with a tentative D call TRBD1 (6 bases). There are 15 residues in the CDR3. Germline CDR1 is MNHNS and CDR2 is SASEGT. Trimming left V 5 bases short and J 4 bases short, with 18 bases between. For the CDR3, the DNA is TGTGCCAGCAGTTTACTCCGGGACACCCAATACGAGCAGTACTTC. Translation: CASSLLRDTQYEQYF.

This rearrangement joins TRBV2 to TRBJ2-7; the match to TRBD1 covers 8 bases. V shed 2 bases, J shed 3 bases, and the junction held 21 bases outside the gene matches. Per the germline V gene, CDR1 is SNHLY and CDR2 is FYNNEI. This CDR3 comprises 20 residues. CDR3 in amino acids: CASSEYGGQVWTSENYEQYF. The CDR3 DNA sequence: TGTGCCAGCAGTGAATATGGGGGACAGGTTTGGACTTCCGAAAACTACGAGCAGTACTTC. The variable domain in full, completed from reference TRBV2 and TRBJ2-7, reads EPEVTQTPSHQVTQMGQEVILRCVPISNHLYFYWYRQILGQKVEFLVSFYNNEISEKSEIFDDQFSVERPDGSNFTLKIRSTKLEDSAMYFCASSEYGGQVWTSENYEQYFGPGTRLTVT.

The J gene is TRBJ2-1, the V gene TRBV6-5; D may be TRBD2 (5 bases). The V end lost 6 bases, the J end lost 0 bases, and 12 bases lay between the germline ends. This CDR3 has 15 amino acids. Germline-derived CDR1 and CDR2 are MNHEY and SVGAGI. CDR3 region: CASSQDSGSYNEQFF. The CDR3 region has the DNA TGTGCCAGCAGCCAGGACTCAGGCTCCTACAATGAGCAGTTCTTC.

In this sample, this clone turned up a few times. The chain links TRBV7-2 to TRBJ1-5; no clear D gene. Trimming cost V 1 base and J 5 bases, with 9 bases left between them. The CDR3 is made up of 14 amino acids. Germline V gene lookup returns CDR1 SGHTA and CDR2 FQGNSA. CDR3 DNA: TGTGCCAGCAGCTTAGTGGGGAATTATCAGCCCCAGCATTTT. The encoded protein is CASSLVGNYQPQHF.

This clone was counted a single time. This CDR3 reads CASSERAAGGMSNQPQHF. The CDR3 bases are TGTGCCAGCAGTGAAAGGGCGGCAGGGGGCATGAGCAATCAGCCCCAGCATTTT. This chain uses TRBV6-1 with TRBJ1-5; TRBD1 matches 8 bases. Germline assignment: CDR1 MNHNS and CDR2 SASEGT. The CDR3 is 18 amino acids. J was trimmed by 1 base and V by 2 bases; bases with no gene match: 10.